The 20 T cell receptor beta chains given below trace back to one sample, sequenced in a study of OX40 agonist ivuxolimab in advanced cancers. Some clones are missing from TCRdb's copy, which holds only in-frame ones; the method was immunoSEQ multiplex PCR. This table has fewer than 140,000 clones, roughly nine tenths appearing once. The sequenced sample was CD4+ or CD8+ T cells sorted from blood, obtained in a trial of the OX40 agonist ivuxolimab. These receptors were taken from an adult with an advanced solid tumor such as melanoma, head and neck, liver or kidney cancer.

This chain joins TRBV6-5 and TRBJ2-7, with D possibly matching TRBD2 (6 bases). The germline V gene has CDR1 MNHEY and CDR2 SVGAGI. This CDR3 contains 14 residues. V lost 6 bases to trimming and J lost 5 bases, with 17 bases between them. CDR3 in amino acids: CASRRQETRDEQYF. The CDR3 DNA sequence: TGTGCCAGCAGGCGGCAAGAGACTAGAGACGAGCAGTACTTC.

This clone was seen only once. This sample includes further DNA sequences coding for the same CDR3. CDR3 DNA: TGTGCCAGCAGCTTATCAGCGAACACTGAAGCTTTCTTT. This gives the protein CASSLSANTEAFF. The chain carries TRBV7-3 and TRBJ1-1; the D is unclear. CDR3 size: 13 residues. Looked up from germline, CDR1 is SGHTA and CDR2 is FQGTGA. Deletions cut 2 bases from V and 1 base from J, with 5 bases between.

The chain couples TRBV7-2 to TRBJ2-5, with 11 bases fitting TRBD2. The CDR3 consists of 18 residues. V was pared by 5 bases and J by 5 bases, with 16 bases of the junction left unmatched. Germline CDR1 is SGHTA and CDR2 is FQGNSA. The CDR3 is CASSRQPGLAAIGETQYF. The CDR3 coding sequence is TGTGCCAGCAGCCGTCAGCCGGGACTAGCGGCAATTGGTGAGACCCAGTACTTC.

The chain has TRBV2 and TRBJ2-3; 10 bases agree with TRBD1. Per the germline V gene, CDR1 is SNHLY and CDR2 is FYNNEI. The trim removed 6 bases at V and 4 bases at J, leaving 4 bases unmatched. CDR3 length: 14 residues. CDR3 protein: CASSGQGGADTQYF. DNA for the CDR3: TGTGCCAGCAGCGGACAGGGGGGGGCAGATACGCAGTATTTT.

The genes are TRBV20-1 and TRBJ1-2; D uncertain. In germline, CDR1 is DFQATT, CDR2 SNEGSKA (reference sequence). V was clipped by 5 bases and J by 5 bases, with 9 bases between them. The CDR3 is 11 amino acids. Here the CDR3 reads CSAPKEYGYTF. The CDR3 region has the DNA TGCAGTGCTCCTAAAGAGTATGGCTACACCTTC.

The chain employs TRBV5-5 and TRBJ2-6, with D possibly being TRBD1 or TRBD2 (5 bases each). The CDR3 runs 14 residues. Trimming left V 7 bases short and J 1 base short, with 9 bases between. Germline V gives CDR1 SGHKS, CDR2 YYEKEE (reference sequence). CDR3 protein: CASSWGSGANVLTF. CDR3 DNA sequence: TGTGCCAGCTCCTGGGGGTCTGGGGCCAACGTCCTGACTTTC.

In its sample, this clone was seen once. The chain uses TRBV14 and TRBJ2-1; 11 bases match TRBD2. V lost 6 bases to trimming and J lost 7 bases; unmatched junction nucleotides: 2. Germline loops: CDR1 SGHDN, CDR2 FVKESK. This CDR3 is built from 13 residues. The CDR3 bases are TGTGCCAGCAGACTAGCGGGAGTTAATGAGCAGTTCTTC. Its protein is CASRLAGVNEQFF.

The V call is TRBV29-1, the J call TRBJ2-3; 9 bases are a match to TRBD2. The CDR3 totals 15 residues. Germline V CDR1 and CDR2: SQVTM, ANQGSEA. Losses at the gene ends were 6 bases for V and 2 bases for J; bases not matched to a gene: 9. CDR3 sequence: CSVLGVAGDTDTQYF. CDR3 bases: TGCAGCGTCCTAGGGGTAGCGGGGGACACAGATACGCAGTATTTT.

The chain employs TRBV10-3 and TRBJ1-1, with D maybe TRBD1 (5 bases). From germline, CDR1 is ENHRY and CDR2 SYGVKD. Deletions cut 8 bases from V and 0 bases from J, with 10 bases between. The CDR3 contains 13 residues. The CDR3: CAIRAGMNTEAFF. The CDR3 region has the DNA TGTGCCATCCGGGCAGGGATGAACACTGAAGCTTTCTTT.

J is TRBJ1-2 and V is TRBV5-1; D is undetermined. The germline V gene has CDR1 SGHRS and CDR2 YFSETQ. This CDR3 is built from 12 residues. V lost 0 bases to trimming and J lost 8 bases, with 8 bases between them. CDR3 sequence reads: CASSLDLGGYTF. In nucleotides, the CDR3 is TGCGCCAGCAGCTTGGATCTGGGCGGCTACACCTTC.

The J gene is TRBJ2-3, the V gene TRBV4-1; TRBD1 is a possible D gene (5 bases). This CDR3 has 15 residues. Germline values: CDR1 MGHRA, CDR2 YSYEKL. Trimming took off 1 base at V and 2 bases at J, with 10 bases between the two ends. The CDR3 here is CASSQVGLLTDTQYF. Written as DNA, the CDR3 is TGCGCCAGCAGCCAAGTGGGGCTCCTCACAGATACGCAGTATTTT.

The chain links TRBV2 to TRBJ2-2; 12 nucleotides match TRBD1. There are 14 residues in the CDR3. Germline trimming cut 6 bases from V and 6 bases from J; bases unmatched to any gene: 2. CDR1 SNHLY and CDR2 FYNNEI come from the germline V gene. The CDR3 loop is CASRGQGAAGELFF. In DNA, the CDR3 is TGTGCCAGCAGGGGACAGGGGGCCGCCGGGGAGCTGTTTTTT.

This chain links TRBV7-8 with TRBJ2-6, with no clear D. This CDR3 is 13 amino acids long. Germline CDR1 SGHVS, CDR2 FQNEAQ. V lost 5 bases and J lost 0, with 2 bases in between. The chain's CDR3 is CASSHSGANVLTF. The DNA for the CDR3 is TGTGCCAGCAGCCACTCTGGGGCCAACGTCCTGACTTTC.

This chain links TRBV19 with TRBJ2-5; TRBD1 might be the D (5 bases). The V and J ends lost 0 bases and 9 bases respectively, with 11 bases between them. The CDR3 has 13 amino acids. The V gene's germline CDR1 is LNHDA and CDR2 SQIVND (reference sequence). CDR3 amino acids: CASSIDKGSAQYF. Written as DNA, the CDR3 is TGTGCCAGTAGTATAGATAAGGGGTCGGCCCAGTACTTC.

The rearrangement uses TRBV5-4 and TRBJ1-6; tentatively, D is TRBD1 (5 bases). Trimming pared 0 bases from V and 8 bases from J, leaving 12 bases between. The CDR3 extends over 15 amino acids. Looked up from germline, CDR1 is SGHNT and CDR2 is YYREEE (reference sequence). The CDR3 spells CASSLGRPGYSPLHF. The CDR3 DNA is TGTGCCAGCAGCTTGGGTAGGCCAGGGTATTCACCCCTCCACTTT.

V gene TRBV28 combines with J gene TRBJ1-4; D gene uncertain. CDR1 is MDHEN, CDR2 SYDVKM, per germline. V shed 4 bases and J shed 1 base, with 7 bases lying between them. The CDR3 is made up of 14 amino acids. CDR3 sequence (DNA): TGTGCCAGCAGTTCGGGAGGAACTAATGAAAAACTGTTTTTT. Amino acids: CASSSGGTNEKLFF.

This rearrangement joins TRBV5-1 to TRBJ2-7; TRBD1 aligns across 7 bases. V trimming: 4 bases; J trimming: 3 bases; junction bases outside the gene matches: 10. The CDR3 is made up of 15 amino acids. Germline CDR1 is SGHRS and CDR2 is YFSETQ. Written as DNA, the CDR3 is TGCGCCAGCAGCCCCGGACAGGCGAGGGTCTACGAGCAGTACTTC. Residues: CASSPGQARVYEQYF.

The rearrangement links TRBV9 to TRBJ2-2, with D possibly matching TRBD1 (6 bases). The CDR3 runs to 15 residues. V shed 2 bases and J shed 2 bases, with 10 bases lying between them. Germline-derived CDR1 and CDR2 are SGDLS and YYNGEE. The CDR3 protein is CASSVTGLNTGELFF. In DNA, the CDR3 is TGTGCCAGCAGCGTGACAGGATTAAACACCGGGGAGCTGTTTTTT.

V is TRBV10-3 and J is TRBJ2-3; 14 nucleotides match TRBD2. In germline, CDR1 is ENHRY, CDR2 SYGVKD. CDR3 length: 16 amino acids. V lost 6 bases and J lost 6; bases outside the gene matches: 8. In nucleotides, the CDR3 is TGTGCCATCAGGCCAGGACTAGCGGGGGGCCCCGATACGCAGTATTTT. Protein sequence: CAIRPGLAGGPDTQYF.

The chain has TRBV18 and TRBJ2-6; D gene ambiguous. With 3 bases removed from V and 2 bases from J, the gap between germline ends came to 2 bases. The length of the CDR3 is 13 residues. Germline V gene lookup returns CDR1 KGHSH and CDR2 LQKENI. CDR3 sequence: CASSPPGANVLTF. The CDR3, as DNA: TGTGCCAGCTCACCCCCTGGGGCCAACGTCCTGACTTTC.